These T cell receptor beta chains were read from a single sample in a study of cytomegalovirus exposure and HLA in healthy donors. TCRdb's table, derived via immunoSEQ multiplex PCR, lists solely in-frame clones and lacks some. The table records 100,000 to 140,000 clones, under 85% of them present only once. Sequences were obtained from PBMCs. The receptors derive from a male donor in good health and CMV-seronegative. CDR3s leave out the opening cysteine and the closing phenylalanine or tryptophan. D genes are given only for firm matches. Size is stated for part of the rows, as once, few or many counts, or as a class when the clone is expanded.

v_call: TRBV5-1
cdr3_length: 16
clone_size: NA
d_call: NA
cdr3_aa: ASSLVNLRPGGTNEQF

v_call: TRBV2
cdr3_length: 12
clone_size: NA
d_call: TRBD2
cdr3_aa: ASSSSGSLYEQY

v_call: TRBV4-1
cdr3_length: 14
clone_size: NA
d_call: TRBD1
cdr3_aa: ASSHFDRGTNEKLF

v_call: TRBV9
cdr3_length: 13
clone_size: NA
d_call: NA
cdr3_aa: ASSVAGVGNSPLH

v_call: TRBV28
cdr3_length: 10
clone_size: NA
d_call: NA
cdr3_aa: ASGTPNQPQH

v_call: TRBV30
cdr3_length: 14
clone_size: NA
d_call: TRBD2
cdr3_aa: AWSVRTSGSDNEQF

v_call: TRBV30
cdr3_length: 11
clone_size: few
d_call: NA
cdr3_aa: AWSVNNGGSIY

v_call: TRBV30
cdr3_length: 10
clone_size: few
d_call: NA
cdr3_aa: AWSVTGSEQY

v_call: TRBV4-2
cdr3_length: 14
clone_size: NA
d_call: NA
cdr3_aa: ASSPAGLIPDGELF

v_call: TRBV29-1
cdr3_length: 9
clone_size: NA
d_call: NA
cdr3_aa: SVENGQSAF

v_call: TRBV5-1
cdr3_length: 14
clone_size: NA
d_call: TRBD2
cdr3_aa: ASSSLAGVIQETQY

v_call: TRBV7-7
cdr3_length: 12
clone_size: NA
d_call: NA
cdr3_aa: ASSPGGGSHEQY

v_call: TRBV27
cdr3_length: 10
clone_size: few
d_call: TRBD1
cdr3_aa: ASSPSGTGSV

v_call: TRBV6-5
cdr3_length: 12
clone_size: NA
d_call: TRBD1
cdr3_aa: ASSNPTGAQTQY

v_call: TRBV4-1
cdr3_length: 13
clone_size: once
d_call: NA
cdr3_aa: ASSQDRGTLYEQY

v_call: TRBV7-9
cdr3_length: 13
clone_size: NA
d_call: TRBD1
cdr3_aa: ASSPSGGWGTEAF

v_call: TRBV28
cdr3_length: 12
clone_size: few
d_call: NA
cdr3_aa: ASSPGAAYYGYT

v_call: TRBV2
cdr3_length: 13
clone_size: NA
d_call: TRBD1
cdr3_aa: ASSGTGGLNTEAF

v_call: TRBV7-9
cdr3_length: 14
clone_size: NA
d_call: TRBD1
cdr3_aa: ASTPGTGIRTDTQY

v_call: TRBV4-1
cdr3_length: 13
clone_size: few
d_call: NA
cdr3_aa: ASSQDKGGTQPQH

v_call: TRBV2
cdr3_length: 11
clone_size: few
d_call: TRBD1
cdr3_aa: ASRGTGPYGYT

v_call: TRBV18
cdr3_length: 12
clone_size: NA
d_call: TRBD2
cdr3_aa: ASSPSPGGIEQY

v_call: TRBV5-1
cdr3_length: 15
clone_size: NA
d_call: TRBD2
cdr3_aa: ASSLGTSGRAPYEQY

v_call: TRBV6-6
cdr3_length: 11
clone_size: NA
d_call: NA
cdr3_aa: ASSRIDTETQY

v_call: TRBV30
cdr3_length: 9
clone_size: NA
d_call: TRBD1
cdr3_aa: AWSTDRGPY

v_call: TRBV9
cdr3_length: 15
clone_size: NA
d_call: NA
cdr3_aa: ASSVWLADSGENEQF

v_call: TRBV27
cdr3_length: 12
clone_size: few
d_call: TRBD1
cdr3_aa: ASTGTGDTDTQY

v_call: TRBV5-1
cdr3_length: 12
clone_size: NA
d_call: NA
cdr3_aa: ASSFGGADYEQY

v_call: TRBV28
cdr3_length: 14
clone_size: few
d_call: NA
cdr3_aa: ASSSPPGAGANVLT

v_call: TRBV28
cdr3_length: 13
clone_size: NA
d_call: TRBD1
cdr3_aa: ASGTGGSTNEKLF

v_call: TRBV12-5
cdr3_length: 13
clone_size: NA
d_call: TRBD1
cdr3_aa: ASGPSRGLSNEQF

v_call: TRBV9
cdr3_length: 12
clone_size: NA
d_call: TRBD1
cdr3_aa: ASSSGTGTDTQY

v_call: TRBV2
cdr3_length: 12
clone_size: NA
d_call: TRBD1
cdr3_aa: ASRGQGRSNIQY

v_call: TRBV7-8
cdr3_length: 12
clone_size: NA
d_call: NA
cdr3_aa: ASSLRGAGNTIY

v_call: TRBV5-4
cdr3_length: 15
clone_size: few
d_call: TRBD2
cdr3_aa: ASSGGTSGRRYNEQF